This TCR beta chain stems from a study of T cells in Graves' hyperthyroidism and ophthalmopathy. Using RNA transcripts as the source, TCR beta CDR3 regions were amplified. Using the HTBI primer set, a first-round RT-PCR was run on the TCR CDR3. MiXCR, run by TCRdb on the multiplex PCR reads, gives a single entry per CDR3 protein. The table lists about 500,000 distinct CDR3 sequences, about 16% of them singletons. Study-wide results and limits: In simple terms, a model built on 13 V-J features told ophthalmopathy apart from stable hyperthyroidism.

On this clonotype itself: Its antigen remains unidentified.

Exclusion of patients followed from uncontrolled infection, other autoimmune disease, pregnancy or lactation. The clonotype originates from a young woman with Graves' ophthalmopathy. The sequencing input was blood.

The CDR3 bases are TGTGCCAGCAGTTTAGCGGATTGGGTTTCCTACGAGCAGTACTTC. This translates into CASSLADWVSYEQYF. The chain links TRBV28 to TRBJ2-7; no definite D call. The CDR3 totals 15 residues. V was clipped by 2 bases and J by 1 base, with 12 bases between them. Germline V gives CDR1 MDHEN, CDR2 SYDVKM.